This is a list of T cell receptor beta chains from one sample in a study of T cell responses to AZD1222 COVID-19 vaccine. The table came from immunoSEQ multiplex PCR; TCRdb's copy has only in-frame clones and leaves some out. The data contain 100,000 to 120,000 clones, just under 95% of them singletons. Sequencing was performed on peripheral blood, taken 28 days after the second AZD1222 dose. The receptors come from an adult who received the AZD1222 COVID-19 vaccine. Each CDR3 is given with its conserved first and last residue. A D gene is named only where the DNA matches it firmly. Clone size is stated in some rows and not others, as once, few, many or a class when expanded.

J: TRBJ2-1
size: once
V: TRBV5-1
D: NA
CDR3: CASTEDYNEQFF
DNA: TGCGCCAGCACCGAGGACTACAATGAGCAGTTCTTC

J: TRBJ1-1
size: NA
V: TRBV6-1
D: NA
CDR3: CASSEVVNTEAFF
DNA: TGTGCCAGCAGTGAAGTAGTGAACACTGAAGCTTTCTTT

J: TRBJ2-7
size: NA
V: TRBV7-9
D: NA
CDR3: CASSSLNAYEQYF
DNA: TGTGCCAGCAGCTCCTTGAACGCCTACGAGCAGTACTTC

J: TRBJ2-1
size: NA
V: TRBV10-3
D: TRBD1
CDR3: CAISDPRDRDNEQFF
DNA: TGTGCCATCAGTGACCCCCGAGACAGGGACAATGAGCAGTTCTTC

J: TRBJ2-3
size: NA
V: TRBV4-2
D: TRBD1
CDR3: CASSHPGQGPPTDTQYF
DNA: TGTGCCAGCAGCCACCCAGGACAGGGTCCCCCTACAGATACGCAGTATTTT

J: TRBJ2-7
size: NA
V: TRBV5-4
D: NA
CDR3: CASSFPGKYEQYF
DNA: TGTGCCAGCAGCTTCCCAGGGAAGTACGAGCAGTACTTC

J: TRBJ1-5
size: NA
V: TRBV7-2
D: NA
CDR3: CASSEITLNQPQHF
DNA: TGTGCCAGCAGCGAGATTACCCTCAATCAGCCCCAGCATTTT

J: TRBJ2-3
size: NA
V: TRBV6-6
D: TRBD2
CDR3: CASRGTSGGEADTQYF
DNA: TGTGCCAGCCGGGGGACTAGCGGGGGGGAGGCAGATACGCAGTATTTT

J: TRBJ1-6
size: NA
V: TRBV6-4
D: TRBD1
CDR3: CASSMGQGNSPLHF
DNA: TGTGCCAGCAGCATGGGACAGGGAAATTCACCCCTCCACTTT

J: TRBJ2-3
size: NA
V: TRBV6-4
D: TRBD2
CDR3: CASSDQVAGDPCADTQYF
DNA: TGTGCCAGCAGTGACCAGGTAGCGGGGGACCCGTGCGCGGATACGCAGTATTTT

J: TRBJ2-7
size: NA
V: TRBV20-1
D: NA
CDR3: CSASGGGPYEQYF
DNA: TGCAGTGCTAGTGGTGGCGGTCCCTACGAGCAGTACTTC

J: TRBJ2-2
size: few
V: TRBV4-1
D: NA
CDR3: CASSPSEVTGELFF
DNA: TGCGCCAGCAGCCCAAGTGAGGTAACCGGGGAGCTGTTTTTT

J: TRBJ2-3
size: NA
V: TRBV15
D: NA
CDR3: CATSTGTSSTDTQYF
DNA: TGTGCCACCAGCACTGGGACATCTAGCACAGATACGCAGTATTTT

J: TRBJ2-2
size: NA
V: TRBV30
D: TRBD2
CDR3: CAWARRAGGTNTGELFF
DNA: TGTGCCTGGGCCCGACGTGCCGGGGGGACGAACACCGGGGAGCTGTTTTTT

J: TRBJ1-5
size: NA
V: TRBV7-2
D: NA
CDR3: CASSSAGAGNQPQHF
DNA: TGTGCCAGCAGTTCCGCGGGGGCGGGCAATCAGCCCCAGCATTTT

J: TRBJ2-5
size: NA
V: TRBV5-4
D: TRBD2
CDR3: CASSLGLAGDQETQYF
DNA: TGTGCCAGCAGCCTAGGACTAGCGGGGGACCAAGAGACCCAGTACTTC

J: TRBJ2-7
size: NA
V: TRBV9
D: NA
CDR3: CASSVSRFGEQYF
DNA: TGTGCCAGCAGCGTATCCCGCTTCGGCGAGCAGTACTTC

J: TRBJ2-5
size: NA
V: TRBV11-2
D: NA
CDR3: CASSQGTQYQETQYF
DNA: TGTGCCAGCAGCCAAGGGACCCAGTACCAAGAGACCCAGTACTTC

J: TRBJ2-5
size: once
V: TRBV5-4
D: TRBD2
CDR3: CASSPGRGGGAQTQYF
DNA: TGTGCCAGCAGCCCCGGGAGGGGCGGGGGCGCCCAGACCCAGTACTTC

J: TRBJ1-3
size: NA
V: TRBV19
D: NA
CDR3: CASSIQRGNTIYF
DNA: TGTGCCAGTAGTATCCAGAGGGGAAACACCATATATTTT

J: TRBJ2-3
size: NA
V: TRBV5-8
D: TRBD1
CDR3: CASSAGQGGSRTDTQYF
DNA: TGTGCCAGCAGCGCGGGACAGGGAGGGTCTCGGACAGATACGCAGTATTTT

J: TRBJ2-3
size: NA
V: TRBV30
D: TRBD2
CDR3: CAWRGLAGEFHTDTQYF
DNA: TGTGCCTGGCGGGGACTAGCGGGGGAGTTCCACACAGATACGCAGTATTTT

J: TRBJ2-5
size: NA
V: TRBV18
D: TRBD1
CDR3: CASSPGTGGFQETQYF
DNA: TGTGCCAGCTCACCAGGGACAGGGGGCTTCCAAGAGACCCAGTACTTC

J: TRBJ2-5
size: NA
V: TRBV19
D: NA
CDR3: CASSSRTRTQYF
DNA: TGTGCCAGTAGCTCTCGGACCAGGACCCAGTACTTC

J: TRBJ2-7
size: NA
V: TRBV7-2
D: NA
CDR3: CASSLRSPGTYEQYF
DNA: TGTGCCAGCAGCTTAAGGTCCCCTGGGACCTACGAGCAGTACTTC

J: TRBJ2-1
size: NA
V: TRBV6-5
D: TRBD1
CDR3: CASSRGQGWHNEQFF
DNA: TGTGCCAGCAGTAGAGGACAGGGGTGGCACAATGAGCAGTTCTTC

J: TRBJ2-7
size: NA
V: TRBV7-2
D: NA
CDR3: CASRSLGYEQYF
DNA: TGTGCCAGCAGATCCCTAGGGTACGAGCAGTACTTC

J: TRBJ2-2
size: NA
V: TRBV4-3
D: NA
CDR3: CASSQVGGGGTGELFF
DNA: TGCGCCAGCAGCCAAGTTGGAGGGGGGGGAACCGGGGAGCTGTTTTTT

J: TRBJ1-2
size: NA
V: TRBV18
D: TRBD1
CDR3: CASSPLGTGGNYGYTF
DNA: TGTGCCAGCTCACCCCTTGGGACAGGGGGAAACTATGGCTACACCTTC

J: TRBJ1-2
size: NA
V: TRBV5-5
D: NA
CDR3: CASSFLGGDGYTF
DNA: TGTGCCAGCAGCTTCTTGGGAGGGGATGGCTACACCTTC

J: TRBJ2-2
size: NA
V: TRBV5-1
D: NA
CDR3: CASKAAPNTGELFF
DNA: TGCGCCAGCAAGGCTGCGCCGAACACCGGGGAGCTGTTTTTT

J: TRBJ2-7
size: NA
V: TRBV7-2
D: NA
CDR3: CASSLGSYGSYEQYF
DNA: TGTGCCAGCAGCTTAGGAAGCTATGGGTCTTACGAGCAGTACTTC

J: TRBJ2-3
size: once
V: TRBV11-3
D: NA
CDR3: CASSFNQDTQYF
DNA: TGTGCCAGCAGCTTTAACCAGGATACGCAGTATTTT